This TCR beta chain was sequenced during a study of T cell repertoires in cytomegalovirus infection. Study-wide background: Public TCR beta signatures marked donors with CMV infection and the matching HLA.

Points from the study as a whole: Frequencies of public TCR beta families were cumulated, and this identified carriers of CMV plus the relevant HLA. CMV-specific TCR beta clonotypes restricted by HLA-C were the ones dominating the ex vivo response.

This clonotype was picked up many times. The antigen is unknown. Germline V gene sequence: CDR1 SGHNT, CDR2 YENEEA. The CDR3 is made up of 14 amino acids. Trimming removed 3 bases from V and 0 bases from J; junction bases left unmatched: 1. TCRdb analysed the reads with MiXCR anew, one entry per CDR3 protein. This sample yields some 300,000 distinct CDR3 sequences, of which roughly 15% are seen a single time; around 9% belongs to the top ten. V usage is TRBV11-3 and J usage is TRBJ1-1; 7 bases align to TRBD1. This TCR came from a human donor in good health (CMV status not recorded). Some clones in this sample may be carry-over from other donors' samples. What was sequenced was PBMCs. The CDR3 is CASSLGQMNTEAFF. CDR3 sequence (DNA): TGTGCCAGCAGCTTGGGACAGATGAACACTGAAGCTTTCTTT.